A single sample gave rise to the 18 T cell receptor beta chains below, sequenced in a study of early T cells in non-severe SARS-CoV-2 infection. TCRdb itself ran the 5' RACE reads through MiXCR, one entry per CDR3 protein. This table holds about 35,000 distinct CDR3 sequences, around 4.3% found once. The sample was whole blood. The source of these receptors is an adult who was a healthcare worker with PCR-confirmed SARS-CoV-2 infection or an uninfected control (not recorded which).

This clonotype was seen repeatedly, ten times or more. Germline and junction disagree at one end, which may indicate a read error. The CDR3 reads CASRYSDRVLYGYTF. CDR3 DNA sequence: TGTGCCAGCAGATACTCGGACAGGGTGCTCTATGGCTACACCTTC. The rearrangement links TRBV6-2 or TRBV6-3 to TRBJ1-2; 8 nucleotides agree with TRBD1. The CDR3 spans 15 residues. CDR1 is MNHEY and CDR2 is SVGEGT in the germline V gene.

The gene calls are TRBV12-5 and TRBJ2-3; D is ambiguous. In germline, CDR1 is LGHNT, CDR2 FRNRAP. V shed 5 bases and J shed 1 base, with 7 bases lying between them. The CDR3 consists of 13 residues. CDR3 sequence reads: CASGGSRTDTQYF. As DNA, the CDR3 is TGTGCTAGTGGTGGGTCTCGCACAGATACGCAGTATTTT.

This clonotype was recorded at least ten times. The rearrangement joins TRBV7-3 to TRBJ2-1, with D perhaps matching TRBD2 (5 bases). The ends were cut back, 5 bases at V and 1 base at J, with 12 bases in the middle. This CDR3 contains 15 residues. Germline V CDR1 and CDR2: SGHTA, FQGTGA. DNA of the CDR3: TGTGCCAGCAGCCCAACTAGAACTTCCTACAATGAGCAGTTCTTC. It specifies CASSPTRTSYNEQFF. Drawing the rest from reference TRBV7-3 and TRBJ2-1, the complete variable domain is GAGVSQTPSNKVTEKGKYVELRCDPISGHTALYWYRQSLGQGPEFLIYFQGTGAADDSGLPNDRFFAVRPEGSVSTLKIQRTERGDSAVYLCASSPTRTSYNEQFFGPGTRLTVL.

This clonotype was recorded many times. This rearrangement joins TRBV14 to TRBJ2-5, with D uncertain. This CDR3 is built from 14 residues. Germline loops: CDR1 SGHDN, CDR2 FVKESK. Trimming stripped 1 base from V and 6 bases from J, with 12 bases between. The CDR3 coding sequence is TGTGCCAGCAGCCAAGTCGATCCAGCCCAGACCCAGTACTTC. This translates into CASSQVDPAQTQYF.

This clonotype has ten or more counts. The chain employs TRBV6-5 and TRBJ1-4; D unclear. The germline CDR1 and CDR2 sequences are MNHEY and SVGAGI. Between the trimmed V and J ends, which lost 0 bases and 6 bases, there was a span of 11 bases. This CDR3 comprises 15 residues. Here the CDR3 reads CASSYSQAGDEKLFF. The CDR3 nucleotides are TGTGCCAGCAGTTACTCCCAGGCCGGGGATGAAAAACTGTTTTTT.

The table lists this clonotype with many counts. The rearrangement links TRBV2 to TRBJ2-7, with 9 bases aligning to TRBD2. J lost 7 bases, V lost 6 bases, and 10 bases had no gene match. Germline CDR1 SNHLY, CDR2 FYNNEI. This CDR3 region has 14 residues. The CDR3 nucleotides read TGTGCCAGCAGAAGATCGGGACTAGCTCGGGAGCAGTACTTC. Its protein is CASRRSGLAREQYF.

This clonotype was counted once. A much larger clonotype is one base distant, so this may be a read error. The chain carries TRBV7-9 and TRBJ2-3; D is possibly TRBD2 (6 bases). The germline gives CDR1 SEHNR, CDR2 FQNEAQ (reference sequence). The CDR3 is made up of 16 amino acids. V was shortened by 1 base and J by 1 base, with 12 bases between the two germline ends. CDR3 bases: TGTGCCAGCAGCTTAGGTGACGGAGGGGGCACAGATACGCAGTATTTT. Its protein is CASSLGDGGGTDTQYF.

This clonotype was observed many times. The rearrangement joins TRBV28 to TRBJ2-7; the D gene is possibly TRBD1 (5 bases). In germline, CDR1 is MDHEN, CDR2 SYDVKM. The ends were cut back, 1 base at V and 2 bases at J, with 9 bases in the middle. This CDR3 spans 14 amino acids. The CDR3 region has the DNA TGTGCCAGCAGTTTATTGAAGGGGACCTACGAGCAGTACTTC. It yields the protein CASSLLKGTYEQYF.

This clonotype showed up many times. The gene calls are TRBV5-5 and TRBJ1-1; D not resolved. Trimming took off 0 bases at V and 7 bases at J, with 13 bases between the two ends. The CDR3 is 14 amino acids. Per germline, CDR1 SGHKS and CDR2 YYEKEE (reference sequence). The CDR3 nucleotides are TGTGCCAGCAGCTTGGGGTTCGGTGGATTTGAAGCTTTCTTT. It translates to CASSLGFGGFEAFF.

A word on this clonotype: A much larger clonotype is one base distant, so this may be a read error. The chain recombines TRBV9 with TRBJ2-3; D remains ambiguous. The CDR3 contains 14 residues. Germline-derived CDR1 and CDR2 are SGDLS and YYNGEE. CDR3 amino acids: CVSSVDIITDTQYF. The DNA of the CDR3 is TGTGTCAGCAGCGTAGATATAATCACAGATACGCAGTATTTT.

This clonotype was seen many times. The gene calls are TRBV7-9 and TRBJ2-2; D call uncertain. Trimming left V 5 bases short and J 2 bases short, with 21 bases between. CDR3 length: 18 residues. The germline V gene has CDR1 SEHNR and CDR2 FQNEAQ (reference sequence). This CDR3 reads CASSDPGILPYNTGELFF. The CDR3 DNA sequence: TGTGCCAGCAGCGACCCGGGTATCCTGCCCTATAACACCGGGGAGCTGTTTTTT.

In this sample, this clonotype turned up many times. The chain links TRBV11-3 to TRBJ2-5; D gene uncertain. Germline lookup yields CDR1 SGHNT and CDR2 YENEEA. V shed 5 bases and J shed 3 bases, with 10 bases lying between them. CDR3 length: 13 residues. The chain's CDR3 is CASSVPREETQYF. DNA for the CDR3: TGTGCCAGCAGCGTTCCTAGGGAAGAGACCCAGTACTTC.

This clonotype has a count of ten or more. DNA of the CDR3: TGTGCCAGCAGTCTAGAGCTGAGGTCGCCGAACACCGGGGAGCTGTTTTTT. It codes for CASSLELRSPNTGELFF. The rearrangement links TRBV11-2 to TRBJ2-2; D is undetermined. CDR1 SGHAT and CDR2 FQNNGV come from the germline V gene. This CDR3 has 17 residues. V was cut by 6 bases and J by 0 bases, with 17 bases left in between.

This clonotype showed up many times. This chain connects TRBV28 to TRBJ1-1, with D unresolved. CDR3 length: 13 amino acids. V lost 5 bases to trimming and J lost 1 base, with 8 bases between them. Per the germline V gene, CDR1 is MDHEN and CDR2 is SYDVKM. Here the CDR3 DNA reads TGTGCCAGCAGTCCCCGGTGGAACACTGAAGCTTTCTTT. As protein: CASSPRWNTEAFF.

This clonotype was observed at least ten times. The V gene is TRBV15, the J gene TRBJ2-7, with 9 nucleotides matching TRBD1. V was pared by 0 bases and J by 3 bases, with 6 bases of the junction left unmatched. The germline V gene has CDR1 LNHNV and CDR2 YYDKDF (reference sequence). This CDR3 comprises 16 residues. CDR3 residues: CATSRDLTGGGYEQYF. The CDR3 coding sequence is TGTGCCACCAGCAGAGATCTAACAGGGGGCGGCTACGAGCAGTACTTC.

The chain uses TRBV14 and TRBJ2-5; a weak D match, TRBD2 (6 bases). The CDR3 is made up of 15 amino acids. Germline CDR1 SGHDN, CDR2 FVKESK. V was trimmed by 4 bases and J by 4 bases, leaving 16 bases between them. The CDR3 coding sequence is TGTGCCAGCAGCCCGGGACTCACCTCCGGAGAGACCCAGTACTTC. It translates to CASSPGLTSGETQYF.

This clonotype was detected ten times or more. The chain has TRBV12-3 or TRBV12-4 and TRBJ2-5; TRBD2 agrees at 10 bases. The CDR3 has 15 residues. J was trimmed by 4 bases and V by 6 bases; bases with no gene match: 8. CDR3 amino acids: CASSHGASGGETQYF. The DNA for the CDR3 is TGTGCCAGCAGCCACGGGGCTAGCGGGGGAGAGACCCAGTACTTC.

Ten or more counts support this clonotype. V gene TRBV10-2 combines with J gene TRBJ2-7; a weak D match, TRBD1 (6 bases). CDR3 length: 14 amino acids. CDR1 and CDR2 from the germline V gene are WSHSY and SAAADI. Trimming stripped 7 bases from V and 3 bases from J, with 16 bases between. The CDR3 is CASTSRDTYYEQYF. The CDR3 DNA is TGCGCCAGCACCAGCCGGGACACCTACTACGAGCAGTACTTC.